This TCR beta chain stems from a study of HIV-infected children after antiretroviral therapy interruption. Study-level background: Continuous-treatment children had median age around 8 years, interruption under 10 years. EBV and CMV exposure was recorded in most children.

This clonotype was counted at least ten times. CDR1 and CDR2 from the germline V gene are SGHDT and YYEEEE. There are 14 residues in the CDR3. V was shortened by 5 bases and J by 0 bases, with 9 bases between the two germline ends. Sample treatment: PENTA 11 planned treatment interruption arm or continuous ART arm. At least 24 weeks of at least three-drug ART, in children 2 to 15 years. Sorting from thawed PBMCs isolated naive CD4+ CD45RA+ CD45RO- T cells. A 3' RACE protocol on RNA, with unique molecular identifiers, produced the TCR library. TCRdb used MiXCR to reprocess the 3' RACE reads, holding one entry per CDR3 protein. The sample lists around 41,000 distinct CDR3 sequences, about 6.5% occurring once.

The receptor was isolated from a pool of human donors with HIV. The sequences come from CD45RA+ CD4+ T cells from PBMCs, pooled from several time points, collected from a donor given antiretroviral therapy, either interrupted or continuous. Subset meaning: naive CD4+ CD45RA+ CD45RO- T cells. The rearrangement links TRBV5-6 to TRBJ2-4; D unresolved. The CDR3 is CASRSRLAKNIQYF. CDR3 nucleotides: TGTGCCAGCAGGTCCAGACTAGCCAAAAACATTCAGTACTTC.